These 31 T cell receptor beta chains came from one sample sequenced in a study of T-cell reconstitution after alpha-beta-depleted transplantation in children. TCRbeta library construction was performed incorporating unique molecular identifiers. TCRdb ran MiXCR on the PCR reads and lists one entry per CDR3 protein. In the table there are 500,000 to 650,000 distinct CDR3 sequences, 10% to 15% of which are singletons. The sample in question was PBMCs, mostly from graft donor cells, obtained 360 days after TCRalphabeta/CD19-depleted stem cell transplant. These receptors were collected from a male patient aged 10 to 17 who had a stem cell transplant for acute myeloid leukemia, so the T cells may come from the graft donor.

In its sample, this clonotype was seen a few times. The rearrangement joins TRBV4-2 to TRBJ1-1, with D uncertain. Trimming stripped 4 bases from V and 4 bases from J, with 10 bases between. The germline V gene has CDR1 LGHNA and CDR2 YNFKEQ. The CDR3 is 13 amino acids. The CDR3 spells CASSPPWGTEAFF. CDR3 nucleotides: TGTGCCAGCAGCCCCCCTTGGGGCACTGAAGCTTTCTTT.

In this sample, this clonotype turned up a few times. The rearrangement uses TRBV12-3 or TRBV12-4 and TRBJ2-2, with 12 bases lining up with TRBD2. This CDR3 comprises 16 residues. The trim removed 6 bases at V and 6 bases at J, leaving 8 bases unmatched. The CDR3, as DNA: TGTGCCAGCAGCGTTTCTAGCGGGAGGGGCGCCGGGGAGCTGTTTTTT. Protein: CASSVSSGRGAGELFF.

This clonotype was observed a single time. The rearrangement uses TRBV29-1 and TRBJ2-1; no definite D call. CDR1 is SQVTM, CDR2 ANQGSEA, per germline. V lost 1 base and J lost 0, with 13 bases in between. CDR3 size: 16 residues. This chain's CDR3 is CSVEGLQRSSYNEQFF. In nucleotides, the CDR3 is TGCAGCGTTGAAGGTTTGCAGAGGAGCTCCTACAATGAGCAGTTCTTC.

In its sample, this clonotype was seen a few times. This rearrangement joins TRBV12-3 or TRBV12-4 to TRBJ2-5; 7 bases are shared with TRBD1. CDR3 size: 14 residues. With 4 bases clipped from V and 1 base from J, the junction kept 3 bases outside the gene matches. In nucleotides, the CDR3 is TGTGCCAGCAGTTCAACAGGGGCCCAAGAGACCCAGTACTTC. It codes for CASSSTGAQETQYF.

V gene TRBV29-1 combines with J gene TRBJ2-3; 7 bases are a match to TRBD1. The J segment lost 4 bases and the V segment lost 6 bases, leaving 7 bases of the junction unmatched. This CDR3 region has 13 residues. Germline CDR1 and CDR2: SQVTM and ANQGSEA. The chain's CDR3 is CSVGKTGADTQYF. CDR3 in DNA: TGCAGCGTGGGGAAAACAGGGGCAGATACGCAGTATTTT.

The rearrangement links TRBV27 to TRBJ2-1; D ambiguous. Trimming cost V 8 bases and J 4 bases, with 24 bases left between them. Germline-derived CDR1 and CDR2 are MNHEY and SMNVEV (reference sequence). CDR3 length equals 17 residues. DNA of the CDR3: TGTGCCAGCCAGAGTCTCCTCGGTTTATCCGTGTACAATGAGCAGTTCTTC. This codes for CASQSLLGLSVYNEQFF.

This clonotype has at least ten counts. The chain carries TRBV7-6 and TRBJ2-7; 7 bases fit TRBD2. The CDR3 totals 16 residues. Germline assignment: CDR1 SGHVS and CDR2 FNYEAQ. Trimming cost V 1 base and J 3 bases; bases outside gene matches: 9. DNA of the CDR3: TGTGCCAGCAGCTTAGGGGTAGCGGGTCAAGGCTACGAGCAGTACTTC. Its translation: CASSLGVAGQGYEQYF.

CDR3 coding DNA: TGCAGTGCTAGCGAGACTAGACGCGAGACCCAGTACTTC. Residues: CSASETRRETQYF. This chain joins TRBV20-1 and TRBJ2-5; D is perhaps TRBD2 (6 bases). Germline V gives CDR1 DFQATT, CDR2 SNEGSKA (reference sequence). The CDR3 contains 13 residues. V was shortened by 3 bases and J by 5 bases, with 13 bases between the two germline ends.

This clonotype was seen many times. J is TRBJ2-7 and V is TRBV12-3 or TRBV12-4; the D gene is possibly TRBD1 (5 bases). V gave up 4 bases and J gave up 0 bases, with 13 bases separating them. The CDR3 length is 15 residues. The CDR3 protein is CASSSPLRGSYEQYF. The CDR3 nucleotides read TGTGCCAGCAGTTCCCCTTTAAGGGGCTCCTACGAGCAGTACTTC.

This clonotype was observed a few times. The gene calls are TRBV7-2 and TRBJ2-1; tentative D call: TRBD1 (6 bases). The ends were cut back, 5 bases at V and 3 bases at J, with 11 bases in the middle. The CDR3 sequence is 14 residues long. Looked up from germline, CDR1 is SGHTA and CDR2 is FQGNSA. CDR3 protein: CASSPQGYYNEQFF. CDR3 sequence (DNA): TGTGCCAGCAGCCCACAGGGTTACTACAATGAGCAGTTCTTC.

The V gene is TRBV12-3 or TRBV12-4, the J gene TRBJ1-5; the D is unclear. The CDR3 length is 15 residues. The ends were cut back, 2 bases at V and 0 bases at J, with 8 bases in the middle. The CDR3 region has the DNA TGTGCCAGCAGTTTACGGGGTAATAGCAATCAGCCCCAGCATTTT. Its translation is CASSLRGNSNQPQHF.

The table lists this clonotype with a few counts. The chain employs TRBV5-1 and TRBJ2-1, with a possible D match to TRBD2 (6 bases). CDR1 is SGHRS, CDR2 YFSETQ, per germline. CDR3 length: 16 residues. V was shortened by 4 bases and J by 1 base, with 15 bases between the two germline ends. The CDR3 bases are TGCGCCAGCAGCCTTGGGGGGATATATTCCTACAATGAGCAGTTCTTC. Protein product: CASSLGGIYSYNEQFF.

This clonotype occurred many times. J is TRBJ2-7 and V is TRBV29-1, with a possible D match to TRBD2 (5 bases). The CDR3 contains 12 residues. V was shortened by 4 bases and J by 0 bases, with 7 bases between the two germline ends. The V gene's germline CDR1 is SQVTM and CDR2 ANQGSEA. The CDR3 sequence: CSVVGSSYEQYF. CDR3 bases: TGCAGCGTTGTAGGGAGCTCCTACGAGCAGTACTTC.

This clonotype was seen at least ten times. The chain combines TRBV4-3 with TRBJ2-7, with 9 bases fitting TRBD1. V gave up 2 bases and J gave up 7 bases; unmatched junction bases: 12. The CDR3 is made up of 16 amino acids. Germline values: CDR1 LGHNA, CDR2 YSLEER. CDR3 DNA sequence: TGCGCCAGCAGCCAACTAACCGGGACAGGGTATGGAGAGCAGTACTTC. Translated, it gives CASSQLTGTGYGEQYF.

This clonotype was detected a few times. The J gene is TRBJ2-1, the V gene TRBV24-1, with D unclear. Trimming left V 5 bases short and J 6 bases short, with 4 bases between. Germline CDR1 and CDR2: KGHDR and SFDVKD. The CDR3 runs 11 residues. CDR3 loop: CATSGGNEQFF. For the CDR3, the DNA is TGTGCCACCAGTGGGGGCAATGAGCAGTTCTTC.

In this sample, this clonotype turned up a few times. This chain connects TRBV9 to TRBJ1-1; D is uncertain. The CDR3 runs 15 residues. V dropped 4 bases and J dropped 1 base, with 14 bases sitting between them. Germline CDR1 reads SGDLS; CDR2 reads YYNGEE. CDR3 in DNA: TGTGCCAGCAGCCCCCGGGATGAACAGAACACTGAAGCTTTCTTT. It codes for CASSPRDEQNTEAFF.

The genes are TRBV11-1 and TRBJ2-7; no clear D. The germline V gene has CDR1 SGHAT and CDR2 FQDESV (reference sequence). CDR3 length equals 14 residues. The ends were cut back, 2 bases at V and 2 bases at J, with 10 bases in the middle. CDR3 nucleotides: TGTGCCAGCAGCTTACGGAACCCAACCTACGAGCAGTACTTC. This gives the protein CASSLRNPTYEQYF.

CDR3 in amino acids: CASSQALPSNEQYF. Written as DNA, the CDR3 is TGCGCCAGCAGCCAAGCCTTACCGAGCAACGAGCAGTACTTC. The chain couples TRBV4-3 to TRBJ2-7; the D is unclear. Trimming took off 1 base at V and 5 bases at J, with 12 bases between the two ends. This CDR3 is built from 14 residues. Germline-derived CDR1 and CDR2 are LGHNA and YSLEER.

This rearrangement joins TRBV6-2 or TRBV6-3 to TRBJ2-7, with D possibly being TRBD1 (6 bases). Trimming removed 8 bases from V and 2 bases from J, with 13 bases in between. The CDR3 runs to 13 residues. Germline lookup yields CDR1 MNHEY and CDR2 SVGEGT. The chain's CDR3 is CASVMDSPYEQYF. CDR3 bases: TGTGCCAGCGTAATGGACAGTCCCTACGAGCAGTACTTC.

In this sample, this clonotype turned up a few times. V is TRBV5-6 and J is TRBJ2-1; maybe TRBD1 (6 bases). The V end lost 0 bases, the J end lost 3 bases, and 7 bases lay between the germline ends. Germline V CDR1 and CDR2: SGHDT, YYEEEE. This CDR3 region has 14 residues. CDR3 DNA: TGTGCCAGCAGCTTGGGGGACAACTACAATGAGCAGTTCTTC. Translating gives CASSLGDNYNEQFF.

This clonotype has more than one count but fewer than ten. The rearrangement joins TRBV18 to TRBJ2-5, with D possibly TRBD2 on 6 matching bases. The V and J ends lost 0 bases and 5 bases respectively, with 10 bases between them. Germline values: CDR1 KGHSH, CDR2 LQKENI. The CDR3 runs to 14 residues. The CDR3 bases are TGTGCCAGCTCACCACCCCCAGGAGGGGAGACCCAGTACTTC. It is translated as CASSPPPGGETQYF.

This clonotype was counted between two and nine times. The chain recombines TRBV14 with TRBJ2-1; D uncertain. The CDR3 is made up of 16 amino acids. The V end lost 4 bases, the J end lost 7 bases, and 20 bases lay between the germline ends. The V gene's germline CDR1 is SGHDN and CDR2 FVKESK. CDR3 sequence reads: CASSPKLPSLGNEQFF. CDR3 DNA sequence: TGTGCCAGCAGCCCCAAATTGCCGTCCCTCGGGAATGAGCAGTTCTTC. The full variable domain, in which reference TRBV14 and TRBJ2-1 provide the parts outside the CDR3, is EAGVTQFPSHSVIEKGQTVTLRCDPISGHDNLYWYRRVMGKEIKFLLHFVKESKQDESGMPNNRFLAERTGGTYSTLKVQPAELEDSGVYFCASSPKLPSLGNEQFFGPGTRLTVL.

This chain connects TRBV6-5 to TRBJ2-4; the D gene is possibly TRBD1 (5 bases). The germline CDR1 and CDR2 sequences are MNHEY and SVGAGI. This CDR3 region has 14 residues. V dropped 0 bases and J dropped 8 bases, with 11 bases sitting between them. CDR3 sequence (DNA): TGTGCCAGCAGTTACTCCGCCAGGGTAGACATTCAGTACTTC. The encoded protein is CASSYSARVDIQYF.

This clonotype was seen ten or more times. The chain employs TRBV20-1 and TRBJ2-5; TRBD1 matches 7 bases. Unmatched junction bases numbered 17, after V lost 4 bases and J lost 0 bases. Germline V gene lookup returns CDR1 DFQATT and CDR2 SNEGSKA (reference sequence). This CDR3 is 18 amino acids long. The CDR3 loop is CSAKEPFGIGGNQETQYF. Here the CDR3 DNA reads TGCAGTGCTAAGGAGCCGTTCGGTATAGGGGGCAACCAAGAGACCCAGTACTTC.

The rearrangement uses TRBV6-2 or TRBV6-3 and TRBJ2-7; TRBD2 matches at 14 bases. The CDR3 runs 19 residues. With V trimmed by 6 bases and J by 2 bases, 15 bases remained unmatched. Germline V lookup: CDR1 MNHEY, CDR2 SVGEGT. The CDR3 here is CASSRPGGLAGVSPYEQYF. CDR3 in DNA: TGTGCCAGCAGCCGCCCTGGGGGACTAGCGGGAGTTTCTCCCTACGAGCAGTACTTC.

The table lists this clonotype with many counts. This chain uses TRBV5-6 with TRBJ2-2; either TRBD1 or TRBD2 may supply D (7 bases each). The CDR3 has 16 amino acids. Germline V gives CDR1 SGHDT, CDR2 YYEEEE. V was shortened by 4 bases and J by 5 bases, with 18 bases between the two germline ends. CDR3 loop: CASSPPGGVWTGELFF. In DNA form, the CDR3 reads TGTGCCAGCAGCCCCCCAGGGGGGGTTTGGACCGGGGAGCTGTTTTTT.

The chain uses TRBV3-1 and TRBJ2-4; 7 bases align to TRBD2. V shed 4 bases and J 3 bases; nucleotides not matched to a gene: 6. CDR3 length: 15 residues. From germline, CDR1 is LGHDT and CDR2 YNNKEL (reference sequence). The CDR3 DNA sequence: TGTGCCAGCAGCCTGGGACTAACGAACAAAAACATTCAGTACTTC. Amino acids: CASSLGLTNKNIQYF.

This clonotype was seen a few times. The rearrangement joins TRBV20-1 to TRBJ2-4; D might be TRBD2 (5 bases). The CDR3 is 15 amino acids. V lost 5 bases to trimming and J lost 0 bases, with 14 bases between them. Germline V gives CDR1 DFQATT, CDR2 SNEGSKA (reference sequence). Written as DNA, the CDR3 is TGCAGTGCTGAAGGTCCGGCGGGAGCCAAAAACATTCAGTACTTC. Its translation is CSAEGPAGAKNIQYF.

This clonotype was found a few times. This chain uses TRBV6-2 or TRBV6-3 with TRBJ2-5; 13 bases match TRBD2. Germline V gene sequence: CDR1 MNHEY, CDR2 SVGEGT. V was clipped by 5 bases and J by 5 bases; unmatched bases: 11. The CDR3 runs to 17 residues. CDR3 residues: CASSVWTSGRKEETQYF. The CDR3 DNA reads TGTGCCAGCAGTGTGTGGACTAGCGGGAGAAAAGAGGAGACCCAGTACTTC.

This clonotype was recorded a few times. The J gene is TRBJ2-5, the V gene TRBV29-1; tentative D call: TRBD2 (6 bases). The CDR3 runs to 15 residues. Per germline, CDR1 SQVTM and CDR2 ANQGSEA. V dropped 1 base and J dropped 6 bases, with 18 bases sitting between them. CDR3 in amino acids: CSVEGGTSTIKTQYF. The CDR3 coding sequence is TGCAGCGTTGAAGGTGGGACTTCAACGATCAAGACCCAGTACTTC.

This clonotype was counted at least ten times. The chain carries TRBV29-1 and TRBJ2-3; no definite D call. V lost 4 bases and J lost 3, with 5 bases in between. This CDR3 region has 11 residues. The germline gives CDR1 SQVTM, CDR2 ANQGSEA. This CDR3 reads CSVAGTDTQYF. In DNA, the CDR3 is TGCAGCGTTGCTGGAACAGATACGCAGTATTTT.